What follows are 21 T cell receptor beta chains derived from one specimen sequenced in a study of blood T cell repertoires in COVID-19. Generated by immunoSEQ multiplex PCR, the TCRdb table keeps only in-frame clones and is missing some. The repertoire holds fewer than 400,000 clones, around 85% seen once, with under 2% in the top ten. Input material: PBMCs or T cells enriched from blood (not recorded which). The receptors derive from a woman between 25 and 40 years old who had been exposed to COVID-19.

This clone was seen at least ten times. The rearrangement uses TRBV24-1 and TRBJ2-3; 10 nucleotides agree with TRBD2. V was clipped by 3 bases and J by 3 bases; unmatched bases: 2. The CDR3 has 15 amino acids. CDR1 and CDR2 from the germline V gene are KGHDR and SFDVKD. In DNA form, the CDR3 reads TGTGCCACCAGTGATCCTAGCGGGAGAACAGATACGCAGTATTTT. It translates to CATSDPSGRTDTQYF.

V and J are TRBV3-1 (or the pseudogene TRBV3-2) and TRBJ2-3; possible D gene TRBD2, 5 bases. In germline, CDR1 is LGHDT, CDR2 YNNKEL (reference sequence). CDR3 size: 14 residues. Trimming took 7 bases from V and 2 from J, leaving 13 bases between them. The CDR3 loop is CASTKDWATDTQYF. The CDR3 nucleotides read TGTGCCAGCACCAAGGACTGGGCCACAGATACGCAGTATTTT.

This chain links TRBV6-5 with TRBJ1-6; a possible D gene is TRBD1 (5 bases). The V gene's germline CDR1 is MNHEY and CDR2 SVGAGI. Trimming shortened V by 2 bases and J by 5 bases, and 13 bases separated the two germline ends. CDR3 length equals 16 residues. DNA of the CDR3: TGTGCCAGCAGTTACGCGCAGGGCGGTAATAATTCACCCCTCCACTTT. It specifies CASSYAQGGNNSPLHF.

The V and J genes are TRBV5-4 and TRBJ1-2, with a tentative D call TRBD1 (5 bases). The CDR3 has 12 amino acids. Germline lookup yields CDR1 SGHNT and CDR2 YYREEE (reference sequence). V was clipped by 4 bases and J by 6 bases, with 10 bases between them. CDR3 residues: CASSRGGNGYTF. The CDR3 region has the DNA TGTGCCAGCAGCCGGGGGGGTAATGGCTACACCTTC.

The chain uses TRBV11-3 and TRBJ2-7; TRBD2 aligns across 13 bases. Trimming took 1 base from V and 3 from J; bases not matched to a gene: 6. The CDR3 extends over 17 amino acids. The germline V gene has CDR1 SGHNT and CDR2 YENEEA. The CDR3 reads CASSLAMGLAGFYEQYF. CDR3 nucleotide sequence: TGTGCCAGCAGCTTAGCCATGGGACTAGCGGGATTCTACGAGCAGTACTTC.

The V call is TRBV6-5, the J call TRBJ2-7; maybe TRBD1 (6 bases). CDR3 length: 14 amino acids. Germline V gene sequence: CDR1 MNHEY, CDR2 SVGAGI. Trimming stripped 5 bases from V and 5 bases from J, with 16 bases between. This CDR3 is CASSPVGGRDEQYF. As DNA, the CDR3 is TGTGCCAGCAGTCCCGTAGGGGGTCGGGACGAGCAGTACTTC.

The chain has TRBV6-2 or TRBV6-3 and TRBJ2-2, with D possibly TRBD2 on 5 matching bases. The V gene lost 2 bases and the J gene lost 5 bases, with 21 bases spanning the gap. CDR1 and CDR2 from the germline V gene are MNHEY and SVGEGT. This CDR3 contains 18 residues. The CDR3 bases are TGTGCCAGCAGTTACGGGCGGGTGGCCCCCGCGGCGACCGGGGAGCTGTTTTTT. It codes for CASSYGRVAPAATGELFF.

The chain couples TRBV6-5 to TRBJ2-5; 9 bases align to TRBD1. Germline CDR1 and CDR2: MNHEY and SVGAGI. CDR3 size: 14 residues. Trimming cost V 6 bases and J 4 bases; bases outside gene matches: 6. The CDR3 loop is CASSPGTGRETQYF. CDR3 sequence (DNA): TGTGCCAGCAGCCCCGGGACAGGGCGAGAGACCCAGTACTTC.

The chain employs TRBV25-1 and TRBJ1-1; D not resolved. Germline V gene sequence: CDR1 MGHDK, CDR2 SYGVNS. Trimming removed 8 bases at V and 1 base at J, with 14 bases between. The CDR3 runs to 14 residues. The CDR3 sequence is CASSPVQRNTEAFF. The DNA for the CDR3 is TGTGCCAGCTCCCCCGTACAGAGGAACACTGAAGCTTTCTTT. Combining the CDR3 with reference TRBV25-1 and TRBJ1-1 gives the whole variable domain EADIYQTPRYLVIGTGKKITLECSQTMGHDKMYWYQQDPGMELHLIHYSYGVNSTEKGDLSSESTVSRIRTEHFPLTLESARPSHTSQYLCASSPVQRNTEAFFGQGTRLTVV.

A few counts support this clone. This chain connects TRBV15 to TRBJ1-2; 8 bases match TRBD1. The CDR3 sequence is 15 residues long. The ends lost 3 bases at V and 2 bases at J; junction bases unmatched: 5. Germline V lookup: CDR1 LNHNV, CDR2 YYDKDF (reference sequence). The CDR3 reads CATSRATGGNYGYTF. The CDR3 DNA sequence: TGTGCCACCAGCAGGGCTACAGGGGGAAACTATGGCTACACCTTC.

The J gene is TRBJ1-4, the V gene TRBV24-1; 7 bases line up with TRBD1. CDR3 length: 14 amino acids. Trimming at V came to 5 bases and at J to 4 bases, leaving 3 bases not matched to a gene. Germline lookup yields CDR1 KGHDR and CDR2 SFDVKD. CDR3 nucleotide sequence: TGTGCCACCAGTGGGGACAGCCTTAATGAAAAACTGTTTTTT. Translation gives CATSGDSLNEKLFF.

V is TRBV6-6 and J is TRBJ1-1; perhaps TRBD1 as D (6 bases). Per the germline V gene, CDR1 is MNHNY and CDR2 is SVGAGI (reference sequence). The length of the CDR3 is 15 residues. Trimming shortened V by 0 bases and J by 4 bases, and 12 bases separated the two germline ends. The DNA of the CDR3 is TGTGCCAGCAGTTACTCGACAGGACGGGGCACTGAAGCTTTCTTT. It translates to CASSYSTGRGTEAFF.

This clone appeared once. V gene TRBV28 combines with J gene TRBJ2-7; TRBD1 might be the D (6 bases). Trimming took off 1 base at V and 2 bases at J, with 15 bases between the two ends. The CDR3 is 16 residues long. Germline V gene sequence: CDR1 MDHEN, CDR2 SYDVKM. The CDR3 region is CASSLFKPGTPYEQYF. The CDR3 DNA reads TGTGCCAGCAGTTTATTTAAACCCGGGACACCCTACGAGCAGTACTTC.

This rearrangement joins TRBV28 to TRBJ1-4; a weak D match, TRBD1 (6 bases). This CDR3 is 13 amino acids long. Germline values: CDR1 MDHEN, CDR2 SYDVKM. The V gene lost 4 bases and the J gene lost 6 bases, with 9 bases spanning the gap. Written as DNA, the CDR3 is TGTGCCAGCAGTTCAGGGGCCGATGAAAAACTGTTTTTT. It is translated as CASSSGADEKLFF.

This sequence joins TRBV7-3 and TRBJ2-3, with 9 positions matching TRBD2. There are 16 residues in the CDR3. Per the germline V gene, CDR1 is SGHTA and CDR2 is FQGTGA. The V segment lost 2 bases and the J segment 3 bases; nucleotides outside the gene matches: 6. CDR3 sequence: CASSLVGSGSTDTQYF. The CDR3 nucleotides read TGTGCCAGCAGCTTAGTCGGTAGCGGGAGTACAGATACGCAGTATTTT.

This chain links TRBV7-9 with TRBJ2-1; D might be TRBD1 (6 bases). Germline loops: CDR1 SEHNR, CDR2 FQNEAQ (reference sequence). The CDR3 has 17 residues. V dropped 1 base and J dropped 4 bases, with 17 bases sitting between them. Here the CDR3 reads CASSLVGVGDKYNEQFF. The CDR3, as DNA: TGTGCCAGCAGCTTAGTAGGAGTGGGGGACAAATACAATGAGCAGTTCTTC.

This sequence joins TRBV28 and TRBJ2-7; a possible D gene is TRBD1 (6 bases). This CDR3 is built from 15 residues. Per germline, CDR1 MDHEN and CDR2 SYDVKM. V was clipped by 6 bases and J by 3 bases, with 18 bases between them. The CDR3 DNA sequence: TGTGCCAGCAGGGGACCCTGGGACATCAGCTACGAGCAGTACTTC. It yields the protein CASRGPWDISYEQYF.

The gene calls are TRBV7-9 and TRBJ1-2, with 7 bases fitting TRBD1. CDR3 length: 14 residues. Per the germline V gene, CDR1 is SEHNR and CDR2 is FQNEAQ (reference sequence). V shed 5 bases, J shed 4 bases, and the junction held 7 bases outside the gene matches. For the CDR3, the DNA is TGTGCCAGCAGCACGGAAGGACAGGTCTATGGCTACACCTTC. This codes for CASSTEGQVYGYTF.

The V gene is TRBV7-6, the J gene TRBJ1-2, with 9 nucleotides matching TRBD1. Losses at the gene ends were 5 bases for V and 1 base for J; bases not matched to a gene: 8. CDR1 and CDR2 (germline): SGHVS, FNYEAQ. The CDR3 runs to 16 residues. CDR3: CASSQPAGQGNYGYTF. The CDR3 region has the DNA TGTGCCAGCAGCCAGCCTGCGGGACAGGGTAACTATGGCTACACCTTC.

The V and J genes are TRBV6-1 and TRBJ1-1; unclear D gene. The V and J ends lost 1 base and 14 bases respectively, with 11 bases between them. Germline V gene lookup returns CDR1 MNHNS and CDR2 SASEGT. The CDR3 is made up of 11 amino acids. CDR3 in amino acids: CASSEGLLSFF. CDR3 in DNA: TGTGCCAGCAGTGAAGGGTTGTTAAGCTTCTTT.

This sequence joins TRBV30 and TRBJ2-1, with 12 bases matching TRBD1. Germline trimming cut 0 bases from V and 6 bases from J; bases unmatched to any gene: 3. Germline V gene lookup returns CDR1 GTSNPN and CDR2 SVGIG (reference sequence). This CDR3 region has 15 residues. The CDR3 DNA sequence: TGTGCCTGGAGTGTAGGGACAGGGGGCTTCAATGAGCAGTTCTTC. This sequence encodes CAWSVGTGGFNEQFF.